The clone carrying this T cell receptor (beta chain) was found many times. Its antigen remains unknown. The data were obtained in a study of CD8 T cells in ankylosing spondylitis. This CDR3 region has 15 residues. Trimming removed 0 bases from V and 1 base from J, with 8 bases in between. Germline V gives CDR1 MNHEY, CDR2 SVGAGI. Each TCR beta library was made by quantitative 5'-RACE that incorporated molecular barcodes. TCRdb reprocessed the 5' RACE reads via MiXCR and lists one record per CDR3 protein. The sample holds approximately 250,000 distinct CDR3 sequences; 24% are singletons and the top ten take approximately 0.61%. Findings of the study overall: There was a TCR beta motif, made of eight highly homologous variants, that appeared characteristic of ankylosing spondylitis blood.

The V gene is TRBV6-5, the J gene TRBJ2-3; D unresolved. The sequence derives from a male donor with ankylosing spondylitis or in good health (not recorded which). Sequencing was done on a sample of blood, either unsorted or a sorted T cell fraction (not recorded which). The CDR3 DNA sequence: TGTGCCAGCAGTTACTCTATCCAGGGCACAGATACGCAGTATTTT. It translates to CASSYSIQGTDTQYF.